Reported below is one T cell receptor (beta chain). This entry belongs to a study of T cell changes during pregnancy in multiple sclerosis. The table came from immunoSEQ multiplex PCR; TCRdb's copy has only in-frame clones and leaves some out. The profile shows about 50,000 clones, roughly 92% of them singletons. V gave up 4 bases and J gave up 5 bases, with 13 bases separating them. The CDR3 sequence is 14 residues long. CDR1 and CDR2 from the germline V gene are MDHEN and SYDVKM. The rearrangement joins TRBV28 to TRBJ2-3; D is possibly TRBD2 (6 bases). This TCR derives from a female donor with multiple sclerosis, enrolled in a pregnancy study. The sample was CD4+ T cells from peripheral blood mononuclear cells, taken before pregnancy. CDR3 bases: TGTGCCAGCAGTTCCGGGGGACCGCAAGATACGCAGTATTTT. Residues: CASSSGGPQDTQYF.